This T cell receptor (beta chain) was retrieved from a study of cytomegalovirus exposure and HLA in healthy donors. The CDR3 has 15 amino acids. V lost 3 bases, J lost 2 bases, and 15 bases lay in between. Germline V gene sequence: CDR1 SGHRS, CDR2 YFSETQ. The study ran its PCR with 60 Vbeta and 13 Jbeta primers. Repertoires were generated with immunoSEQ multiplex PCR, while TCRdb's copy carries only in-frame clones and drops some. Among about 160,000 clones listed, around 80% were seen once. The TCR was taken from a man younger than 30 in good health and CMV-seronegative. This chain connects TRBV5-1 to TRBJ2-7; weak D call: TRBD1 (7 bases). What was sequenced was PBMCs. CDR3 bases: TGCGCCAGCAGCTCACAGACAGGGAGGACCTACGAGCAGTACTTC. As protein: CASSSQTGRTYEQYF.